This TCR beta chain was captured by sequencing in a study of post-analysis software for immune sequencing data. Whole-study results and caveats: Relative to controls, patients with multiple sclerosis showed significantly lower normalized Chao1 diversity. A few TRBV segments, TRBV5-6, TRBV5-1 and TRBV20-1 among them, were found more frequent in patients than controls.

Unique molecular identifiers were carried by the TCR beta cDNA libraries. MiXCR, applied by TCRdb to the PCR reads, yields one record per CDR3 protein. The table records approximately 730,000 distinct CDR3 sequences, just over 45% of them present only once. Comment on this clonotype: Its antigen is currently unknown.

This CDR3 has 13 residues. Germline CDR1 reads DFQATT; CDR2 reads SNEGSKA (reference sequence). Sample: blood. This sequence joins TRBV20-1 and TRBJ2-7; D perhaps matches TRBD2 (6 bases). The J call may be in error: the DNA end matches TRBJ2-5 better. This sequence was found in a girl between 5 and 17 years old with multiple sclerosis. The CDR3 DNA sequence: TGCAGTGCCCTGGGGGGATGGAAGGAGACCCAGTACTTC. This translates into CSALGGWKETQYF.